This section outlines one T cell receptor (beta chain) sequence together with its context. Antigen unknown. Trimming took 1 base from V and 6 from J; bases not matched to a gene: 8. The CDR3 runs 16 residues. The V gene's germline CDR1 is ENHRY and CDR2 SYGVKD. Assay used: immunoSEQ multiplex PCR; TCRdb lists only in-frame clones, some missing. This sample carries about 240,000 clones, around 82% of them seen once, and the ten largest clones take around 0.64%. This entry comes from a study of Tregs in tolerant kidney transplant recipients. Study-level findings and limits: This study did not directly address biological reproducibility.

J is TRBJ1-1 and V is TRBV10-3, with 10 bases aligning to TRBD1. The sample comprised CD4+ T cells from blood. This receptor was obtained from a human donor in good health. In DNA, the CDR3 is TGTGCCATCAGTGAGTACGGGACAGGGGCGTCGGCTGAAGCTTTCTTT. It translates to CAISEYGTGASAEAFF.